Listed here is a single T cell receptor (beta chain). Its antigen is unidentified. CDR3 length: 15 residues. The ends were cut back, 3 bases at V and 2 bases at J, with 15 bases in the middle. The germline V gene has CDR1 SGDLS and CDR2 YYNGEE. TCRdb re-analysed the 5' RACE reads in MiXCR, keeping a single row per CDR3 protein. Of nearly 900,000 distinct CDR3 sequences listed, approximately 13% are singletons. The source of the sample is a study of identical twins. All donors comprised healthy Caucasians. General observations from the study: Interpretation of the results relied on cross-sectional statistical analysis and not on following the same donors.

A further study also used this sample, focusing on yellow fever vaccine responses in identical twins.

V is TRBV9 and J is TRBJ2-7; D is possibly TRBD1 or TRBD2 (5 bases each). The sequence derives from a woman in her late teens or twenties in good health. Sequencing used PBMCs. The CDR3 region is CASSAEGRSTYEQYF. In DNA form, the CDR3 reads TGTGCCAGCAGCGCTGAGGGACGGTCGACCTACGAGCAGTACTTC.